The 2 T cell receptor beta chains listed next were all sequenced from one sample in a study of blood T cell repertoires in COVID-19. Profiled with immunoSEQ multiplex PCR; TCRdb holds only in-frame clones, not every one. The sample shows more than 100,000 clones, 65% to 80% of them seen only once. Source material: peripheral blood. Receptors were obtained from a human donor with acute or convalescent COVID-19. The donor label of this sample is uncertain.

The chain recombines TRBV24-1 with TRBJ2-2; perhaps TRBD1 as D (6 bases). Germline V gene data show CDR1 as KGHDR and CDR2 as SFDVKD. This CDR3 region has 15 residues. Trimming left V 3 bases short and J 7 bases short, with 14 bases between. The CDR3 region is CATSDVSRGNGELFF. In nucleotides, the CDR3 is TGTGCCACCAGTGATGTATCCAGGGGAAACGGGGAGCTGTTTTTT.

V gene TRBV5-4 combines with J gene TRBJ2-6, with D maybe TRBD2 (7 bases). This CDR3 spans 18 amino acids. Germline loops: CDR1 SGHNT, CDR2 YYREEE (reference sequence). V lost 2 bases and J 0 bases, leaving 15 bases between the germline ends. Here the CDR3 reads CASSFTTGGPSGANVLTF. Here the CDR3 DNA reads TGTGCCAGCAGCTTTACCACGGGGGGCCCCTCTGGGGCCAACGTCCTGACTTTC. Supplemented by reference TRBV5-4 and TRBJ2-6, the full variable domain reads ETGVTQSPTHLIKTRGQQVTLRCSSQSGHNTVSWYQQALGQGPQFIFQYYREEENGRGNFPPRFSGLQFPNYSSELNVNALELDDSALYLCASSFTTGGPSGANVLTFGAGSRLTVL.